A few counts support the clone carrying this TCR beta chain. The target antigen is unknown. The data originate from a study of glioma-infiltrating T cells. Amplification of TCR alpha and beta CDR3 regions from RNA used iRepertoire nested multiplex PCR. In TCRdb, the multiplex PCR reads were re-called with MiXCR into one record per CDR3 protein. The data hold approximately 100,000 distinct CDR3 sequences, with about 28% observed a single time. The germline CDR1 and CDR2 sequences are SGHTA and FQGNSA. CDR3 length: 15 amino acids. V trimming: 5 bases; J trimming: 4 bases; junction bases outside the gene matches: 6. General study findings and limits: Tissue and blood shared very few CDR3 sequences.

J is TRBJ1-4 and V is TRBV7-2, with 8 bases that match TRBD1. The clonotype comes from a human donor with low-grade glioma or glioblastoma, undergoing nonglioma brain surgery, or in good health (not recorded which). Sample: glioma tissue, nonneoplastic brain tissue, or PBMCs (not recorded which). The CDR3 DNA follows: TGTGCCAGCAGCCCTTCACAGGGGGGTAATGAAAAACTGTTTTTT. This sequence encodes CASSPSQGGNEKLFF.